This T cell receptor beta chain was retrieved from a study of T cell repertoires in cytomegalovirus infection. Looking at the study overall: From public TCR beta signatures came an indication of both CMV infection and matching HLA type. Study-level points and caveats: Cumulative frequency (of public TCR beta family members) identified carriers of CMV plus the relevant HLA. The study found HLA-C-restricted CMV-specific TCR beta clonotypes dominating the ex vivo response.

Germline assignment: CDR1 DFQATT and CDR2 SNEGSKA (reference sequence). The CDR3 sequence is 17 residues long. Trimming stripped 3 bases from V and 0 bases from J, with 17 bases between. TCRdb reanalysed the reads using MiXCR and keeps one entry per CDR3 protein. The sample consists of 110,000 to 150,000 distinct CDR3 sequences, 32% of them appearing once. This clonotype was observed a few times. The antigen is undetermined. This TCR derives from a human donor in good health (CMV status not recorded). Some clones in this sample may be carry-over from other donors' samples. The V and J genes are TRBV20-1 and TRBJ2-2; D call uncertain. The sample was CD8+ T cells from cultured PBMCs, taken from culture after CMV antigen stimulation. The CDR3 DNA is TGCAGTGCTAGGCCGGTCTGGGCCGTCTCGAACACCGGGGAGCTGTTTTTT. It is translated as CSARPVWAVSNTGELFF.